This paragraph reports one TCR beta chain. What it binds is unknown. The source of the sample is a study of cytomegalovirus exposure and HLA in healthy donors. Findings and limits, study-wide: Excluded: some indistinguishable V segments such as TRBV6-2 and TRBV6-3.

Per the germline V gene, CDR1 is GTSNPN and CDR2 is SVGIG (reference sequence). The CDR3 has 15 residues. The V end lost 5 bases, the J end lost 5 bases, and 19 bases lay between the germline ends. The PCR ran on 60 Vbeta and 13 Jbeta primers. As handled by the study authors: The count from a later analysis was 79 million or so unique TCR beta chains, 9.5 million to 11 million of them shared. Using immunoSEQ multiplex PCR, the repertoire was profiled, and TCRdb retains in-frame clones only, with some absent. The V and J calls and the clone size are those of that table, but D and trimming were determined from the DNA. The data hold 55,000 or so clones, with 80% to 85% observed a single time.

The chain has TRBV30 and TRBJ2-1, with a possible D match to TRBD2 (5 bases). This receptor was identified in a man younger than 45 in good health and CMV-seronegative. The sequenced sample was PBMCs. CDR3 DNA: TGTGCCTGGGGCCAACTAGTTTTGAAGGACAATGAGCAGTTCTTC. Protein sequence: CAWGQLVLKDNEQFF.